Listed below are T cell receptor beta chains from one sample, sequenced in a study of T cells in Graves' hyperthyroidism and ophthalmopathy. TCRdb reanalysed the multiplex PCR reads using MiXCR and keeps one entry per CDR3 protein. The data show 450,000 to 650,000 distinct CDR3 sequences, with approximately 15% seen just once and roughly 7% held by the top ten. The sequenced sample consisted of blood. These receptors came from a woman between 18 and 30 years old with Graves' ophthalmopathy. The CDR3 runs from the conserved cysteine through the conserved F or W. Each record gives: V gene, clone size, D gene, J gene, CDR3 DNA, CDR3 protein. A D gene is named only where the DNA matches it firmly. Size is stated for part of the rows, as once, few or many counts, or as a class when the clone is expanded.

v_call: TRBV7-9; clone_size: many; d_call: NA; j_call: TRBJ2-7; cdr3_nt: TGTGCCAGCAGCTTTCTCGGGCGCGGGTCCTCCTACGAGCAGTACTTC; cdr3_aa: CASSFLGRGSSYEQYF
v_call: TRBV6-6; clone_size: many; d_call: NA; j_call: TRBJ1-1; cdr3_nt: TGTGCCAGCAGTTACCTATTGGACACTGAAGCTTTCTTT; cdr3_aa: CASSYLLDTEAFF
v_call: TRBV12-3/TRBV12-4; clone_size: many; d_call: NA; j_call: TRBJ1-5; cdr3_nt: TGTGCCAGCACCACAATACAGGGCCAAGAGCATTTT; cdr3_aa: CASTTIQGQEHF
v_call: TRBV12-5; clone_size: NA; d_call: TRBD2; j_call: TRBJ2-1; cdr3_nt: TGTGCTAGTGGGGGGTCGGTAGCGGGACTACAAGAGCAGTTCTTC; cdr3_aa: CASGGSVAGLQEQFF
v_call: TRBV7-9; clone_size: many; d_call: TRBD1; j_call: TRBJ2-1; cdr3_nt: TGTGCCAGCAGCTTTCGGACAGGGCGGAATGAGCAGTTCTTC; cdr3_aa: CASSFRTGRNEQFF
v_call: TRBV12-3/TRBV12-4; clone_size: many; d_call: NA; j_call: TRBJ2-1; cdr3_nt: TGTGCCAGCAGTTTAGAGGGGGGCGGAACTTACTACAATGAGCAGTTCTTC; cdr3_aa: CASSLEGGGTYYNEQFF
v_call: TRBV20-1; clone_size: few; d_call: NA; j_call: TRBJ2-3; cdr3_nt: TGCAGTGCTAGATTGGGGACCTTGCGAGATACGCAGTATTTT; cdr3_aa: CSARLGTLRDTQYF
v_call: TRBV11-2; clone_size: NA; d_call: NA; j_call: TRBJ2-3; cdr3_nt: TGTGCCAGCAGCATACCAGCGGGACAGCTCACAGATACGCAGTATTTT; cdr3_aa: CASSIPAGQLTDTQYF
v_call: TRBV3-1; clone_size: many; d_call: NA; j_call: TRBJ2-7; cdr3_nt: TGTGCCAGCAGCCAGACATGGAGCTCCTACGAGCAGTACTTC; cdr3_aa: CASSQTWSSYEQYF
v_call: TRBV2; clone_size: many; d_call: TRBD1; j_call: TRBJ2-2; cdr3_nt: TGTGCCAGCAGAGATAGGACAGGGGGGAACACCGGGGAGCTGTTTTTT; cdr3_aa: CASRDRTGGNTGELFF
v_call: TRBV3-1; clone_size: many; d_call: TRBD2; j_call: TRBJ2-3; cdr3_nt: TGTGCCAGCAGACCCCGACTAGCGGGAGGGGGAGATACGCAGTATTTT; cdr3_aa: CASRPRLAGGGDTQYF
v_call: TRBV4-1; clone_size: many; d_call: NA; j_call: TRBJ2-3; cdr3_nt: TGCGCCAGCAGCCACAGGGTTCCAGATACGCAGTATTTT; cdr3_aa: CASSHRVPDTQYF
v_call: TRBV30; clone_size: many; d_call: TRBD1; j_call: TRBJ2-5; cdr3_nt: TGTGCCTGGAGTGTAGGACAGGGGGCGGGGGAGACCCAGTACTTC; cdr3_aa: CAWSVGQGAGETQYF
v_call: TRBV5-1; clone_size: NA; d_call: NA; j_call: TRBJ2-2; cdr3_nt: TGCGCCAGCAGCCCAGAGAAACAGGGAACCGGGGAGCTGTTTTTT; cdr3_aa: CASSPEKQGTGELFF
v_call: TRBV19; clone_size: few; d_call: NA; j_call: TRBJ2-2; cdr3_nt: TGTGCCAGCTCAAGGGGTAGCGCAACCACCGGGGAGCTGTTTTTT; cdr3_aa: CASSRGSATTGELFF
v_call: TRBV20-1; clone_size: NA; d_call: TRBD2; j_call: TRBJ2-1; cdr3_nt: TGCAGTGTCACACCTCAGGCTAGCGGGTCAGCCTACAATGAGCAGTTCTTC; cdr3_aa: CSVTPQASGSAYNEQFF
v_call: TRBV3-1; clone_size: many; d_call: TRBD1; j_call: TRBJ1-2; cdr3_nt: TGTGCCAGCAGAGACAGGGGGCTGGTCTATGGCTACACCTTC; cdr3_aa: CASRDRGLVYGYTF
v_call: TRBV20-1; clone_size: few; d_call: TRBD1; j_call: TRBJ2-7; cdr3_nt: TGCAGTGCTCCAAGGCAGGGGGTCTTTTTAGAGCAGTACTTC; cdr3_aa: CSAPRQGVFLEQYF
v_call: TRBV6-4; clone_size: NA; d_call: NA; j_call: TRBJ1-2; cdr3_nt: TGTGCCAGCAGTGACCAAGTAGGGGGGGACTATGGCTACACCTTC; cdr3_aa: CASSDQVGGDYGYTF
v_call: TRBV27; clone_size: NA; d_call: TRBD2; j_call: TRBJ2-1; cdr3_nt: TGTGCCAGCAGGTTATTGACGGCGGGAGGCTCCTACAATGAGCAGTTCTTC; cdr3_aa: CASRLLTAGGSYNEQFF
v_call: TRBV28; clone_size: many; d_call: NA; j_call: TRBJ2-5; cdr3_nt: TGTGCCAGCAGTTTATTGGGAGGAAGCCAAGAGACCCAGTACTTC; cdr3_aa: CASSLLGGSQETQYF
v_call: TRBV6-4; clone_size: NA; d_call: TRBD1; j_call: TRBJ2-5; cdr3_nt: TGTGCCAGCAGGTACCGGGACAGCCCTCTAGAGACCCAGTACTTC; cdr3_aa: CASRYRDSPLETQYF
v_call: TRBV7-6; clone_size: few; d_call: TRBD1; j_call: TRBJ1-1; cdr3_nt: TGTGCCAGCAGCTTATCTCAGGGGGAGAGTGAAGCTTTCTTT; cdr3_aa: CASSLSQGESEAFF
v_call: TRBV5-1; clone_size: many; d_call: NA; j_call: TRBJ2-7; cdr3_nt: TGCGCCAGCAGCTTGGGGGGGAAGAGCTCCTACGAGCAGTACTTC; cdr3_aa: CASSLGGKSSYEQYF
v_call: TRBV11-2; clone_size: many; d_call: NA; j_call: TRBJ2-3; cdr3_nt: TGTGCCAGCAGCTTAGCAGGGGCCGGTGGAGATACGCAGTATTTT; cdr3_aa: CASSLAGAGGDTQYF
v_call: TRBV11-2; clone_size: many; d_call: NA; j_call: TRBJ1-2; cdr3_nt: TGTGCCAGCAGCTTATCCGTTGGGCAGGGACCCTATGGCTACACCTTC; cdr3_aa: CASSLSVGQGPYGYTF
v_call: TRBV6-5; clone_size: many; d_call: NA; j_call: TRBJ2-7; cdr3_nt: TGTGCCAGCAGTTACTCAGGATTCCTAACCTACGAGCAGTACTTC; cdr3_aa: CASSYSGFLTYEQYF